These 26 T cell receptor beta chains were all obtained from the same sample, sequenced in a study of blood T cells in healthy people across ages (dated by TCRdb to between 2014 and 2016). The library came from 5' RACE. Sequenced using an Illumina HiSeq 2500. A second about 7 to 11 cycle PCR used a sample-barcoded 5' primer and a J-beta primer mix. The public reads were quality trimmed at Q25 with fastp and then assembled into clones with MiXCR by TCRdb, keeping productive beta chains. Here each entry gathers all rows of one CDR3 protein and keeps the most common genes and DNA. For this sample there are hundreds of thousands of distinct CDR3 sequences; under 30% appear just once. Clones ranked in the top ten supply around a sixth of the sample. The sequencing input was blood. The receptor source for this set is a woman at least 80 years old in good health.

This clonotype has more than one count but fewer than ten. A much larger clone sits a single nucleotide away, making a read error possible. This chain's CDR3 is CASSFEKETQYF. In DNA form, the CDR3 reads TGTGCCAGCAGCTTTGAAAAAGAGACCCAGTACTTC. The chain is built from TRBV7-9 and TRBJ2-5; the D is unclear. This CDR3 has 12 residues. Looked up from germline, CDR1 is SEHNR and CDR2 is FQNEAQ (reference sequence). The germline V and J ends were trimmed by 3 bases and 3 bases, with 5 bases remaining between them.

This clonotype was seen just once. The chain recombines TRBV15 with TRBJ2-5; no clear D. V was trimmed by 2 bases and J by 5 bases, leaving 12 bases between them. The CDR3 has 14 amino acids. Germline CDR1 is LNHNV and CDR2 is YYDKDF (reference sequence). CDR3 DNA: TGTGCCACCAGCAGACCCCGACGTTTTGAGACCCAGTACTTC. Amino acid sequence: CATSRPRRFETQYF.

There are a few counts of this clonotype. This could be a read error, since a much larger clone is one nucleotide away. The genes are TRBV5-5 and TRBJ2-1, with D uncertain. Germline assignment: CDR1 SGHKS and CDR2 YYEKEE (reference sequence). The ends were cut back, 4 bases at V and 12 bases at J, with 23 bases in the middle. This CDR3 comprises 15 residues. The CDR3 here is CASSPELILCGWQFF. DNA for the CDR3: TGTGCCAGCAGCCCAGAGCTCATACTCTGCGGATGGCAGTTCTTC.

This clonotype has only a few counts. J is TRBJ1-4 and V is TRBV4-3, with unresolved D. V gave up 1 base and J gave up 4 bases, with 7 bases separating them. Germline V gene data show CDR1 as LGHNA and CDR2 as YSLEER. The CDR3 loop spans 14 amino acids. The CDR3 coding sequence is TGCGCCAGCAGCCAAGTGGAAGATAATGAAAAACTGTTTTTT. Translated, it gives CASSQVEDNEKLFF.

The sample holds many counts of this clonotype. The rearrangement links TRBV2 to TRBJ2-3; 7 nucleotides agree with TRBD1. This CDR3 comprises 15 residues. After removal of 6 bases from V and 2 bases from J, the junction contained 8 bases not matched to a gene. Germline V lookup: CDR1 SNHLY, CDR2 FYNNEI. Here the CDR3 reads CASSGTEGATDTQYF. The CDR3 bases are TGTGCCAGCAGCGGGACAGAGGGGGCCACAGATACGCAGTATTTT. The complete variable domain, with remaining parts taken from reference TRBV2 and TRBJ2-3, reads EPEVTQTPSHQVTQMGQEVILRCVPISNHLYFYWYRQILGQKVEFLVSFYNNEISEKSEIFDDQFSVERPDGSNFTLKIRSTKLEDSAMYFCASSGTEGATDTQYFGPGTRLTVL.

This clonotype was observed at least ten times. The chain is built from TRBV28 and TRBJ2-1; TRBD1 matches at 7 bases. V was pared by 7 bases and J by 6 bases, with 9 bases of the junction left unmatched. Germline V gives CDR1 MDHEN, CDR2 SYDVKM. This CDR3 comprises 14 residues. DNA of the CDR3: TGTGCCAGCATCTTCAGGGGGTCCGGCAATGAGCAGTTCTTC. This codes for CASIFRGSGNEQFF.

This clonotype was seen many times. This chain uses TRBV27 with TRBJ2-7, with TRBD2 matching over 7 bases. The V gene's germline CDR1 is MNHEY and CDR2 SMNVEV (reference sequence). The trim removed 5 bases at V and 2 bases at J, leaving 6 bases unmatched. The CDR3 is made up of 14 amino acids. The DNA of the CDR3 is TGTGCCAGCAGTCCGGGAGGCGCCACCTACGAGCAGTACTTC. It yields the protein CASSPGGATYEQYF.

This clonotype has a count of ten or more. V usage is TRBV7-2 and J usage is TRBJ2-1; 7 nucleotides agree with TRBD1. This CDR3 comprises 17 residues. Germline-derived CDR1 and CDR2 are SGHTA and FQGNSA. The ends lost 1 base at V and 1 base at J; junction bases unmatched: 7. This CDR3 reads CASSLGVGRGSYNEQFF. Written as DNA, the CDR3 is TGTGCCAGCAGCTTAGGGGTAGGCAGGGGGTCCTACAATGAGCAGTTCTTC. Full variable domain (rest looked up from reference TRBV7-2 and TRBJ2-1): GAGVSQSPSNKVTEKGKDVELRCDPISGHTALYWYRQSLGQGLEFLIYFQGNSAPDKSGLPSDRFSAERTGGSVSTLTIQRTQQEDSAVYLCASSLGVGRGSYNEQFFGPGTRLTVL.

This clonotype was seen repeatedly, ten times or more. V gene TRBV5-1 combines with J gene TRBJ1-1; a weak D match, TRBD1 (5 bases). V lost 4 bases and J lost 0, with 13 bases in between. The CDR3 extends over 15 amino acids. From germline, CDR1 is SGHRS and CDR2 YFSETQ. In DNA form, the CDR3 reads TGCGCCAGCAGCCCCGTTGGGGGTTTGAACACTGAAGCTTTCTTT. This translates into CASSPVGGLNTEAFF.

This clonotype has ten or more counts. The chain combines TRBV11-2 with TRBJ2-1; tentative D call: TRBD2 (5 bases). CDR1 SGHAT and CDR2 FQNNGV come from the germline V gene. The CDR3 sequence is 14 residues long. Trimming left V 5 bases short and J 7 bases short, with 15 bases between. The CDR3 sequence: CASSKDRSGNEQFF. The CDR3 DNA is TGTGCCAGCAGCAAGGACCGGTCGGGGAATGAGCAGTTCTTC.

This clonotype was found many times. The V gene is TRBV20-1, the J gene TRBJ2-7, with D uncertain. The germline V and J ends were trimmed by 6 bases and 3 bases, with 12 bases remaining between them. The CDR3 loop spans 12 amino acids. The V gene's germline CDR1 is DFQATT and CDR2 SNEGSKA (reference sequence). CDR3 sequence (DNA): TGCAGTGCCAACCCTTCCGGCTACGAGCAGTACTTC. As protein: CSANPSGYEQYF.

The chain combines TRBV2 with TRBJ1-5; D uncertain. The germline V and J ends were trimmed by 6 bases and 0 bases, with 9 bases remaining between them. CDR1 and CDR2 from the germline V gene are SNHLY and FYNNEI. The CDR3 sequence is 14 residues long. CDR3 in amino acids: CASRQDNSNQPQHF. In DNA form, the CDR3 reads TGTGCCAGCAGGCAGGATAATAGCAATCAGCCCCAGCATTTT. Looking up the rest from reference TRBV2 and TRBJ1-5 gives the full variable domain: EPEVTQTPSHQVTQMGQEVILRCVPISNHLYFYWYRQILGQKVEFLVSFYNNEISEKSEIFDDQFSVERPDGSNFTLKIRSTKLEDSAMYFCASRQDNSNQPQHFGDGTRLSIL.

Worth noting for this clonotype: A single base separates this from a much larger clone, so it may be a read error. The J gene is TRBJ1-5, the V gene TRBV15, with unresolved D. Germline assignment: CDR1 LNHNV and CDR2 YYDKDF (reference sequence). This CDR3 is 14 amino acids long. In DNA, the CDR3 is TGTGCCACCAGCAGAGATGGGCTCAATCGGCCCCAGCATTTT. It translates to CATSRDGLNRPQHF.

The chain is built from TRBV29-1 and TRBJ2-5, with a tentative D call TRBD2 (5 bases). V dropped 3 bases and J dropped 5 bases, with 16 bases sitting between them. The germline V gene encodes CDR1 SQVTM and CDR2 ANQGSEA. There are 14 residues in the CDR3. In DNA, the CDR3 is TGCAGCGTTGACGACGGGGTTAAGGCGGAGACCCAGTACTTC. Its translation is CSVDDGVKAETQYF.

As for this clonotype: Compared with germline, one end of the junction differs, possibly owing to a read error. The DNA for the CDR3 is TGTGCCAGCAGCCCAGCGGGGTCCTACAATGAGCGGTACTTC. This translates into CASSPAGSYNERYF. The V gene is TRBV7-2, the J gene TRBJ2-1; the match to TRBD2 covers 7 bases. The CDR3 is 14 residues long. CDR1 is SGHTA, CDR2 FQGNSA, per germline.

In this sample, this clonotype turned up a few times. The chain uses TRBV11-2 and TRBJ1-4, with D perhaps TRBD1 (5 bases). Trimming took 1 base from V and 10 from J, leaving 19 bases between them. The CDR3 runs 16 residues. CDR1 is SGHAT and CDR2 is FQNNGV in the germline V gene. CDR3 DNA: TGTGCCAGCAGCTTAGTAATGGGGCCAAGTGCAGGAAAACTGTTTTTT. Amino acid sequence: CASSLVMGPSAGKLFF.

This clonotype was observed at least ten times. CDR3 DNA sequence: TGCAGCGTTATGGTTGGAGCGGACCCCTCCTACAATGAGCAGTTCTTC. It specifies CSVMVGADPSYNEQFF. The chain links TRBV29-1 to TRBJ2-1; D is possibly TRBD2 (5 bases). The CDR3 extends over 16 amino acids. In germline, CDR1 is SQVTM, CDR2 ANQGSEA. Trimming removed 5 bases at V and 0 bases at J, with 17 bases between.

This clonotype has ten or more counts. The chain has TRBV28 and TRBJ1-2; D gene ambiguous. CDR1 is MDHEN, CDR2 SYDVKM, per germline. CDR3 length: 11 residues. Trimming took off 6 bases at V and 3 bases at J, with 5 bases between the two ends. This CDR3 is CASRGDYGYTF. DNA of the CDR3: TGTGCCAGCAGGGGTGACTATGGCTACACCTTC.

This clonotype was seen ten or more times. The chain employs TRBV7-2 and TRBJ2-3, with 8 positions matching TRBD1. Germline-derived CDR1 and CDR2 are SGHTA and FQGNSA. The CDR3 has 16 amino acids. V trimming: 2 bases; J trimming: 0 bases; junction bases outside the gene matches: 4. The CDR3 sequence is CASSLQGARSTDTQYF. The CDR3 region has the DNA TGTGCCAGCAGCTTACAGGGGGCTCGGAGCACAGATACGCAGTATTTT.

This clonotype was seen repeatedly, ten times or more. V and J are TRBV11-1 and TRBJ2-3; D unclear. CDR1 and CDR2 from the germline V gene are SGHAT and FQDESV (reference sequence). The CDR3 sequence is 11 residues long. The germline V and J ends were trimmed by 3 bases and 9 bases, with 7 bases remaining between them. The CDR3: CASSFQSTQYF. CDR3 DNA: TGTGCCAGCAGCTTCCAGTCGACGCAGTATTTT.

This clonotype was picked up many times. CDR3 bases: TGTGCCAGCAGCCCGACGCCTCAGGGTCTCTCTGGCTACACCTTC. It yields the protein CASSPTPQGLSGYTF. The chain combines TRBV3-1 with TRBJ1-2, with D tentatively TRBD1 (5 bases). This CDR3 is built from 15 residues. V shed 4 bases and J shed 7 bases, with 19 bases lying between them. Germline CDR1 and CDR2: LGHDT and YNNKEL (reference sequence).

The table lists this clonotype with a count of one. CDR3 amino acids: CASSLTSYYEQYF. The CDR3 DNA is TGTGCCAGCAGTTTAACTAGTTACTACGAGCAGTACTTC. This chain connects TRBV27 to TRBJ2-7; perhaps TRBD2 as D (5 bases). The V end lost 2 bases, the J end lost 3 bases, and 8 bases lay between the germline ends. The CDR3 covers 13 residues. Germline V gene sequence: CDR1 MNHEY, CDR2 SMNVEV (reference sequence).

This clonotype has ten or more counts. The chain has TRBV6-1 and TRBJ2-7, with D perhaps given as TRBD1 or TRBD2 (5 bases each). With 4 bases removed from V and 6 bases from J, the gap between germline ends came to 16 bases. Germline V gene sequence: CDR1 MNHNS, CDR2 SASEGT. The CDR3 has 14 residues. In nucleotides, the CDR3 is TGTGCCAGCAGTGCCGGGACGGCGAGAAGCGAGCAGTACTTC. It translates to CASSAGTARSEQYF.

The chain uses TRBV9 and TRBJ1-6, with 9 bases matching TRBD1. Germline-derived CDR1 and CDR2 are SGDLS and YYNGEE. With V trimmed by 3 bases and J by 9 bases, 4 bases remained unmatched. CDR3 length: 14 residues. CDR3 nucleotide sequence: TGTGCCAGCAGCGCGAGACAGGGGGGTTCACCCCTCCACTTT. Amino acid sequence: CASSARQGGSPLHF.

There are a few counts of this clonotype. This may arise from a read error, as a much more abundant clone is one base away. The chain is built from TRBV15 and TRBJ2-7, with a weak D call TRBD1 (5 bases). Germline V gene sequence: CDR1 LNHNV, CDR2 YYDKDF (reference sequence). The CDR3 covers 16 residues. V lost 0 bases to trimming and J lost 0 bases, with 12 bases between them. The CDR3 reads CATSRDGSGHSYEQYF. Written as DNA, the CDR3 is TGTGCCACCAGCAGAGATGGTTCAGGGCACTCCTACGAGCAGTACTTC. The entire variable domain, with the rest obtained from reference TRBV15 and TRBJ2-7, is as follows: DAMVIQNPRYQVTQFGKPVTLSCSQTLNHNVMYWYQQKSSQAPKLLFHYYDKDFNNEADTPDNFQSRRPNTSFCFLDIRSPGLGDTAMYLCATSRDGSGHSYEQYFGPGTRLTVT.

There are a few counts of this clonotype. This may be a read error: a much more frequent sequence differs by one nucleotide. The genes are TRBV4-1 and TRBJ2-7, with a tentative D call TRBD1 (5 bases). CDR3 length: 12 amino acids. Per the germline V gene, CDR1 is MGHRA and CDR2 is YSYEKL. The CDR3 DNA reads TGCGCCGGCAGCCAAGGACACTACGAGCAGTACTTC. It encodes CAGSQGHYEQYF.